This T cell receptor (beta chain) was captured in a study of blood T cell repertoires in COVID-19. Overall study: Samples came from the United States, Italy and Spain, spanning acute and convalescent COVID-19.

Using immunoSEQ multiplex PCR, the repertoire was profiled, and TCRdb retains in-frame clones only, with some absent. The sample has tens of thousands of clones, around three quarters seen once. Only one count was recorded for this clone. Looked up from germline, CDR1 is KGHDR and CDR2 is SFDVKD. CDR3 length: 15 amino acids. Trimming cost V 4 bases and J 7 bases; bases outside gene matches: 11. The receptor's source is a human donor in a cohort sampled during active COVID-19. This rearrangement joins TRBV24-1 to TRBJ2-5, with 7 bases aligning to TRBD2. The sample taken for sequencing was peripheral blood. CDR3 nucleotides: TGTGCCACCAGTGAGGGGGGGACTGACTCGGGGACCCAGTACTTC. Translating it yields CATSEGGTDSGTQYF.